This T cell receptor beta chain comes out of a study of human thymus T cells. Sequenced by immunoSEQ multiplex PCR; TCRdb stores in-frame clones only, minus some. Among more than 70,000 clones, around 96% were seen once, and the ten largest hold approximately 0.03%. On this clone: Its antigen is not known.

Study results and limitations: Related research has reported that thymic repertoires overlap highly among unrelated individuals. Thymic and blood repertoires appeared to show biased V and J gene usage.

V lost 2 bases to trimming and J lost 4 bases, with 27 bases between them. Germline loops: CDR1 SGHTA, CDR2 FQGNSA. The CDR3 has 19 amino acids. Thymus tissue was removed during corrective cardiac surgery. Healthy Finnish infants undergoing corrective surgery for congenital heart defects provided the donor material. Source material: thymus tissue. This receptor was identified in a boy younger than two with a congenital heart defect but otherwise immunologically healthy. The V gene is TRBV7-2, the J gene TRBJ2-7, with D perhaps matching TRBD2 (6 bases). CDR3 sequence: CASSLRRVEVNPKLYEQYF. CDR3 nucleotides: TGTGCCAGCAGCTTAAGGAGGGTGGAGGTGAACCCAAAACTTTACGAGCAGTACTTC.